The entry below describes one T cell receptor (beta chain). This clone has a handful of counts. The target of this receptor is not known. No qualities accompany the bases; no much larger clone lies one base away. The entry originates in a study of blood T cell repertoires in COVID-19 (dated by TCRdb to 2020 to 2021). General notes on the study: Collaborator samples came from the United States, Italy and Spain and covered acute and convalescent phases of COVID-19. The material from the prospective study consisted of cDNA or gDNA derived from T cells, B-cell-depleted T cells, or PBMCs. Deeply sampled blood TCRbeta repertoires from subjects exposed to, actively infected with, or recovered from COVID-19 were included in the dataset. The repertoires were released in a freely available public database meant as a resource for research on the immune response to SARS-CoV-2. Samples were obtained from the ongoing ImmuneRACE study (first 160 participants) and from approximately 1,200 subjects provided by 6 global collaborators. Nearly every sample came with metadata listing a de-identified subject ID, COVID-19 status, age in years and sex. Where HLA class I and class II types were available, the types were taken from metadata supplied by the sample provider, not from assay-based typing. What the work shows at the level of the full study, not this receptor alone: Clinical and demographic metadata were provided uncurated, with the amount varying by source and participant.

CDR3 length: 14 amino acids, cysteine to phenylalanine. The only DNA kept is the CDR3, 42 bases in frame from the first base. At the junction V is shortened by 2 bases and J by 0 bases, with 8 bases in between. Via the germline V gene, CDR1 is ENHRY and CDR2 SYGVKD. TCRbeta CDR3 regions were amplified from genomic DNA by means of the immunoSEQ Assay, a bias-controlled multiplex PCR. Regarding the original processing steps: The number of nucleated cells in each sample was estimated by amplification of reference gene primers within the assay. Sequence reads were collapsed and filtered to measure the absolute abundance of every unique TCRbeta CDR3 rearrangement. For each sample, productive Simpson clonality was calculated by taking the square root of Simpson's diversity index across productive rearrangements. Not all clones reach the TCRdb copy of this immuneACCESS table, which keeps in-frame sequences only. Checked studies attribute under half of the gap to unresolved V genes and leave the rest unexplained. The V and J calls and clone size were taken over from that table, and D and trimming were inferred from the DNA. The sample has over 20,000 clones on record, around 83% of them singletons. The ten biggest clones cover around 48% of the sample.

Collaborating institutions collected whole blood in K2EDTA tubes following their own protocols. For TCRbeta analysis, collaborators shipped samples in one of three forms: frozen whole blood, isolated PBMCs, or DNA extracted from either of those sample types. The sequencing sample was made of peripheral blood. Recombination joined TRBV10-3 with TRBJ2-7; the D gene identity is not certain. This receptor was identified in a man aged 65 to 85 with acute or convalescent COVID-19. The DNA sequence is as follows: TGTGCCATCAGTGAGGGCCGAAGCTCCTACGAGCAGTACTTC. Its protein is CAISEGRSSYEQYF.